Listed below are T cell receptor beta chains from one sample, sequenced in a study of human T cells and chemical hapten exposure. TCRdb re-derived calls from the RACE reads in MiXCR, one entry per CDR3 protein. The sample consists of 300,000 to 450,000 distinct CDR3 sequences, roughly 4.8% of them appearing once. The sequencing used whole blood, collected in connection with sensitization to the hapten diphenylcyclopropenone (DPC). These receptors came from a woman aged 45 to 65 with alopecia areata. Some clones in this sample may be carry-over from other donors' samples. CDR3s include the opening cysteine and the closing phenylalanine or tryptophan. A D gene is named only where the DNA matches it firmly. The listing skips clone size in some rows; elsewhere it reads once, few, many or a size class.

>many|TRBV7-6|TRBJ2-1|NA
TGTGCCAGCAGCTCGGGACTCTCCAATGAGCAGTTCTTC
CASSSGLSNEQFF
>many|TRBV20-1|TRBJ2-7|NA
TGCAGTGCTAGAATTAGCGGACCCTCCTACGAGCAGTACTTC
CSARISGPSYEQYF
>many|TRBV3-1|TRBJ2-7|TRBD2
TGTGCCAGCGCCATGCCCCAAGCGGGGGGTTTCGAGCAGTACTTC
CASAMPQAGGFEQYF
>NA|TRBV4-1|TRBJ1-1|NA
TGCGCCAGCAGCCAAGATCGGGGGGAAGCTTTCTTT
CASSQDRGEAFF
>many|TRBV20-1|TRBJ2-3|NA
TGCAGTGCTAGAGAATCGGGAGATACGCAGTATTTT
CSARESGDTQYF
>many|TRBV29-1|TRBJ2-3|NA
TGCAGCGTTGTTACCACAGATACGCAGTATTTT
CSVVTTDTQYF
>many|TRBV3-1|TRBJ2-7|NA
TGTGCCAGCAGCCTGCTCGACGAGCAGTACTTC
CASSLLDEQYF
>many|TRBV6-2/TRBV6-3|TRBJ2-7|TRBD2
TGTGCCAGCAGAGCCTGGACTAGCGGGAGCTCCTACGAGCAGTACTTC
CASRAWTSGSSYEQYF
>many|TRBV7-2|TRBJ1-5|NA
TGTGCCAGCAGCTTAGTTTTGGGTATCAATCAGCCCCAGCATTTT
CASSLVLGINQPQHF
>few|TRBV11-2|TRBJ2-1|NA
TGTGCCAGCAGCTTATCGCGGGAATCCTACAATGAGCAGTTCTTC
CASSLSRESYNEQFF
>few|TRBV6-1|TRBJ1-1|NA
TGTGCCAGCAGTGCAGTCACAGGGTTGAACACTGAAGCTTTCTTT
CASSAVTGLNTEAFF
>few|TRBV7-3|TRBJ1-4|NA
TGTGCCAGCGATATAAGCACAGTAGTTGAAAAACTGTTTTTT
CASDISTVVEKLFF
>many|TRBV10-3|TRBJ2-1|TRBD1
TGTGCCATCAGCGGACAGGGGGCTTACAATGAGCAGTTCTTC
CAISGQGAYNEQFF
>NA|TRBV12-3/TRBV12-4|TRBJ2-5|TRBD1
TGTGCCAGCAGTTTTTGGGACAGCATCCAAGAGACCCAGTACTTC
CASSFWDSIQETQYF
>many|TRBV5-4|TRBJ1-2|NA
TGTGCCAGCAGCGGCACAGGGTATGTCTACTATGGCTACACCTTC
CASSGTGYVYYGYTF
>many|TRBV28|TRBJ1-1|NA
TGTGCCAGCAGCGGGGGAGACGCTGGCACTGAAGCTTTCTTT
CASSGGDAGTEAFF
>few|TRBV29-1|TRBJ2-3|TRBD2
TGCAGCGTAGCCGGGACTAGTAGTTGGAAGGATACGCAGTATTTT
CSVAGTSSWKDTQYF
>many|TRBV20-1|TRBJ2-1|NA
TGCAGTGCGCGACAGTATATCTCCTACAATGAGCAGTTCTTC
CSARQYISYNEQFF
>many|TRBV27|TRBJ2-3|NA
TGTGCCAGCAGTTCGACGCGGACACCCACAGATACGCAGTATTTT
CASSSTRTPTDTQYF
>many|TRBV3-1|TRBJ1-1|TRBD1
TGTGCCAGCAGCCAAGGGAGGAGGGGGCAGATGAACACTGAAGCTTTCTTT
CASSQGRRGQMNTEAFF
>NA|TRBV23-1|TRBJ1-1|NA
TGCGCCAGGCTACAAGGTGCTGTGGAGAATGGTTTCTTT
CARLQGAVENGFF
>many|TRBV27|TRBJ2-1|NA
TGTGCCAGCAGTTTGTCTTCAGGGAATGAGCAGTTCTTC
CASSLSSGNEQFF
>NA|TRBV2|TRBJ1-2|NA
TGTGCCAGCAGTGGGGATATAGTTCGGTATGGCTACACCTTC
CASSGDIVRYGYTF
>many|TRBV3-1|TRBJ1-6|NA
TGTGCCAGCAGCCAAGTCCAGGGGAATTCACCCCTCCACTTT
CASSQVQGNSPLHF
>NA|TRBV15|TRBJ2-2|NA
TGTGCCACCAGCAGAGATACCGGGGAGCTGTTTTTT
CATSRDTGELFF
>many|TRBV12-3/TRBV12-4|TRBJ2-1|NA
TGTGCCAGCAGAAATTCAGGGGGGAATGAGCAGTTCTTC
CASRNSGGNEQFF
>many|TRBV5-1|TRBJ2-7|NA
TGCGCCAGCAGCTCGCCCTGGGGGGGCGCCATCTACGAGCAGTACTTC
CASSSPWGGAIYEQYF
>NA|TRBV6-2/TRBV6-3|TRBJ2-1|NA
TGTGCCAGCAGTTTAAAGCCGGGAGCTTACAATGAGCAGTTCTTC
CASSLKPGAYNEQFF
>few|TRBV5-4|TRBJ2-3|NA
TGTGCCAGCAGCGGCCCCCTCGTGGCAGATACGCAGTATTTT
CASSGPLVADTQYF
>few|TRBV12-3/TRBV12-4|TRBJ1-2|NA
TGTGCCAGCAGTCTCGGCCTTCTTAGCTATGGCTACACCTTC
CASSLGLLSYGYTF
>NA|TRBV11-1|TRBJ1-1|NA
TGTGCCAGCAGCTTACTTAAAGCCCCAGCCATGAACACTGAAGCTTTCTTT
CASSLLKAPAMNTEAFF
>many|TRBV20-1|TRBJ2-1|NA
TGCAGTGCCATTCGAGACGGGCGCAATGAGCAGTTCTTC
CSAIRDGRNEQFF
>NA|TRBV30|TRBJ2-1|TRBD2
TGTGCCTGGAGTGGGGCTAGCGGTTCCTACAATGAGCAGTTCTTC
CAWSGASGSYNEQFF
>many|TRBV10-3|TRBJ2-1|NA
TGTGCCATCAGGGGGGACTCTGAGCAGTTCTTC
CAIRGDSEQFF
>many|TRBV28|TRBJ2-1|TRBD2
TGTGCCAGCAGTTCCCCTTCCGGGACTAGAGTTGAGCAGTTCTTC
CASSSPSGTRVEQFF
>few|TRBV7-2|TRBJ2-1|NA
TGTGCCAGCAGCTTAGTGACAGAAAGCTCCTACAATGAGCAGTTCTTC
CASSLVTESSYNEQFF
>NA|TRBV6-4|TRBJ2-1|TRBD2
TGTGCCAGCAGTGACTCAGGACTAGCTCTGGATGAGCAGTTCTTC
CASSDSGLALDEQFF
>many|TRBV19|TRBJ2-2|NA
TGTGCCAGTAGTGCTCCCGGGACCCAGAACACCGGGGAGCTGTTTTTT
CASSAPGTQNTGELFF
>NA|TRBV12-3/TRBV12-4|TRBJ2-7|TRBD2
TGTGCCAGCAGCCCCAGCGGGAGGGCTGGGGAGCAGTACTTC
CASSPSGRAGEQYF
>many|TRBV23-1|TRBJ1-5|NA
TGCGCCAGCAGTCCGACGAAGAGCAATCAGCCCCAGCATTTT
CASSPTKSNQPQHF
>few|TRBV15|TRBJ2-5|TRBD2
TGTGCCACCAGGGGGGGGGAAGACCAAGAGACCCAGTACTTC
CATRGGEDQETQYF
>NA|TRBV14|TRBJ2-1|NA
TGTGCCAGCAGCCCTTTCGGGAGTTGGGACAATGAGCAGTTCTTC
CASSPFGSWDNEQFF
>few|TRBV20-1|TRBJ2-3|TRBD1
TGCAGTGCTAGACCAGGGGGCAGCACGCAGTATTTT
CSARPGGSTQYF
>few|TRBV3-1|TRBJ2-7|NA
TGTGCCAGCAGCCACGGGGATCAGTACGAGCAGTACTTC
CASSHGDQYEQYF
>few|TRBV5-4|TRBJ1-2|TRBD1
TGTGCCAGCAGCGGGGACAGGGGTGAGGGCTACACCTTC
CASSGDRGEGYTF
>NA|TRBV7-2|TRBJ1-2|NA
TGTGCCAGCAGCCAAGACCGGTATCGGGGCTACACCTTC
CASSQDRYRGYTF
>NA|TRBV21-1|TRBJ2-7|NA
TGTGCCAGCAGCATCCGGACGGACGGTGACGGGGAGCAGTACTTC
CASSIRTDGDGEQYF
>few|TRBV18|TRBJ1-2|NA
TGTGCCAGCTCACCCTCCAGGGGAAGCTATGGCTACACCTTC
CASSPSRGSYGYTF
>many|TRBV28|TRBJ1-3|NA
TGTGCCAGCAGTGGAGGCAGCCCTGGCCCGATCTCTGGAAACACCATATATTTT
CASSGGSPGPISGNTIYF
>NA|TRBV7-9|TRBJ2-3|NA
TGTGCCAGCAGCCCTCGACTAGAAGGAGATACGCAGTATTTT
CASSPRLEGDTQYF
>many|TRBV29-1|TRBJ2-2|NA
TGCAGCGTTGAAAGAGGCACCGGGGAGCTGTTTTTT
CSVERGTGELFF
>NA|TRBV7-9|TRBJ2-7|TRBD2
TGTGCCAGCAGCCATGGCCTAGCGGACGAGCAGTACTTC
CASSHGLADEQYF
>many|TRBV7-2|TRBJ2-2|NA
TGTGCCAGCAGCTTAGTTAAGAACACCGGGGAGCTGTTTTTT
CASSLVKNTGELFF